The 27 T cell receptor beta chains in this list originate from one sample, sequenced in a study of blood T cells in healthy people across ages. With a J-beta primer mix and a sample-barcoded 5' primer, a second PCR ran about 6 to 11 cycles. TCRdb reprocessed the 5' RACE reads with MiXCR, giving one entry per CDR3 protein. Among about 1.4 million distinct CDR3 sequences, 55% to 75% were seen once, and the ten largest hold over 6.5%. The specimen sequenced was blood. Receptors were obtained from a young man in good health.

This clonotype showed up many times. The chain's CDR3 is CASSPFTDTQYF. The CDR3 DNA sequence: TGTGCCAGCAGCCCTTTTACAGATACGCAGTATTTT. The gene calls are TRBV7-2 and TRBJ2-3; no clear D. The CDR3 covers 12 residues. The V gene lost 5 bases and the J gene lost 3 bases, with 6 bases spanning the gap. Germline values: CDR1 SGHTA, CDR2 FQGNSA.

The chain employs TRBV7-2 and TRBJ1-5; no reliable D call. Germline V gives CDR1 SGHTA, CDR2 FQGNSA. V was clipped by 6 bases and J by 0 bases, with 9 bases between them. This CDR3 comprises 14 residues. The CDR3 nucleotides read TGTGCCAGCAGGCCCGATGCTAGCAATCAGCCCCAGCATTTT. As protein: CASRPDASNQPQHF.

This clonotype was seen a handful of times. This chain's CDR3 is CSVEEPGREQYF. The CDR3, as DNA: TGCAGCGTTGAAGAACCGGGCCGCGAGCAGTACTTC. The rearrangement links TRBV29-1 to TRBJ2-7; D uncertain. V was pared by 0 bases and J by 6 bases, with 9 bases between. This CDR3 is built from 12 residues. The germline CDR1 and CDR2 sequences are SQVTM and ANQGSEA.

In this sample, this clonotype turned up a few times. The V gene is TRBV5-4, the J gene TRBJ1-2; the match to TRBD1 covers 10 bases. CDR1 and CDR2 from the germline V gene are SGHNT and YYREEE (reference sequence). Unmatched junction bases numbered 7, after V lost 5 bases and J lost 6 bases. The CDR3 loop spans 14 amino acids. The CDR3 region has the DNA TGTGCCAGCAGTACGACAGGGGGCGCGGATGGCTACACCTTC. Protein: CASSTTGGADGYTF.

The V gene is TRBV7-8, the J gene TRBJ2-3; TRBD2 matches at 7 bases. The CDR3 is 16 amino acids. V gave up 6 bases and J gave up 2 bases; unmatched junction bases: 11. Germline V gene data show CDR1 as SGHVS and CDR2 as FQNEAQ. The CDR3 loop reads CASRATPGLLTDTQYF. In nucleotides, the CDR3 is TGTGCCAGCAGGGCTACCCCGGGACTACTCACAGATACGCAGTATTTT.

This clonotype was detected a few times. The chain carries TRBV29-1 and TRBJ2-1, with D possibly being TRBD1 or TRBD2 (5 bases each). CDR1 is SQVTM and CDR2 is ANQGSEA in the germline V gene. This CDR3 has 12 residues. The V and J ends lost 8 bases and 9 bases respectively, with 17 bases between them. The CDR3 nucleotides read TGCAGCTCGGATCGGGTGGGACGTGAGCAGTTCTTC. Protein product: CSSDRVGREQFF.

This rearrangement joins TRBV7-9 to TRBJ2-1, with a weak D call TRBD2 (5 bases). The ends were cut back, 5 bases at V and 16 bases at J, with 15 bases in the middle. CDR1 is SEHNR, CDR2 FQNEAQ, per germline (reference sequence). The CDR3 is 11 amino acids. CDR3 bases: TGTGCCAGCAGCCATGACTACTATCAATTCTTC. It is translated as CASSHDYYQFF. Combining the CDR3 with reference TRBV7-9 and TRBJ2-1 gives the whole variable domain DTGVSQNPRHKITKRGQNVTFRCDPISEHNRLYWYRQTLGQGPEFLTYFQNEAQLEKSRLLSDRFSAERPKGSFSTLEIQRTEQGDSAMYLCASSHDYYQFFGPGTRLTVL.

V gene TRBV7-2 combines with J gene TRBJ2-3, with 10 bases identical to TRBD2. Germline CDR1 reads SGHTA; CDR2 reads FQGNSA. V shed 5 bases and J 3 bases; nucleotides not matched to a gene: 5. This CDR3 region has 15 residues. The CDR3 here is CASSIGLAATDTQYF. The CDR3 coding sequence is TGTGCCAGCAGCATCGGACTAGCGGCAACAGATACGCAGTATTTT.

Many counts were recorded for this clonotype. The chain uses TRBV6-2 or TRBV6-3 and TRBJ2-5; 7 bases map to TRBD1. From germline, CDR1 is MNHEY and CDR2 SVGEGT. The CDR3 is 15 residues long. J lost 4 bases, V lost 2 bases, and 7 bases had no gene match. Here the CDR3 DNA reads TGTGCCAGCAGTTACCTCGAAGAGGGGGCAGAGACCCAGTACTTC. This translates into CASSYLEEGAETQYF.

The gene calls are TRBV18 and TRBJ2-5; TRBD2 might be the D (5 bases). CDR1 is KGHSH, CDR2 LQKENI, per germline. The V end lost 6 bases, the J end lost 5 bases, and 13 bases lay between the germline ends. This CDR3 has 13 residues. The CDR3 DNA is TGTGCCAGCTCCGGTGCGGGTTACGAGACCCAGTACTTC. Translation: CASSGAGYETQYF.

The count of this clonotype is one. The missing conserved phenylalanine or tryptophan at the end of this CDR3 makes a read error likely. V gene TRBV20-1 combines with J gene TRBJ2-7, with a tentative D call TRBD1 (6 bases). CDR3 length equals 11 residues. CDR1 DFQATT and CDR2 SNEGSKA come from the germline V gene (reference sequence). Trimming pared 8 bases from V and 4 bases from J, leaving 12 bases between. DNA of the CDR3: TGCAGTACCAGTACAGGGTACGAGCAGTACCTC. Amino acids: CSTSTGYEQYL.

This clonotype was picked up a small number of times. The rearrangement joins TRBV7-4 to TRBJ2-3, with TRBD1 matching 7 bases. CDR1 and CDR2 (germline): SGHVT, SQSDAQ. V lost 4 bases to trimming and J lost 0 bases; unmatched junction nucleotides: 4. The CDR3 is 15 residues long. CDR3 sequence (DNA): TGTGCCAGCAGCTGGGACAGCCCGAGCACAGATACGCAGTATTTT. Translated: CASSWDSPSTDTQYF.

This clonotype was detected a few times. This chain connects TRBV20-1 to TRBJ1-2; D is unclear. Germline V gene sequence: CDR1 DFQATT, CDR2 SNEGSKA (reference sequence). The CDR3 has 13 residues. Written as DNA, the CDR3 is TGCAGACCTTGGGCGGGAACCTATTATGGCTACACCTTC. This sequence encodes CRPWAGTYYGYTF.

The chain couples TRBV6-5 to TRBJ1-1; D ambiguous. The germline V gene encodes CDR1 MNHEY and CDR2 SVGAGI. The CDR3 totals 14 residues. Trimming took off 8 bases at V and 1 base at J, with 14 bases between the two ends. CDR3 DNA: TGTGCCAGCGCTACGGTCCGGGGGAACACTGAAGCTTTCTTT. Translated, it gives CASATVRGNTEAFF.

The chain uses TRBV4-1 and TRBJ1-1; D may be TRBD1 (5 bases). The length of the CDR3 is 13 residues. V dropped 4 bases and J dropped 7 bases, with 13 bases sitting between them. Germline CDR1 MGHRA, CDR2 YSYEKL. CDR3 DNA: TGCGCCAGCAGCCCGCATGGGGGTGATGAAGCTTTCTTT. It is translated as CASSPHGGDEAFF.

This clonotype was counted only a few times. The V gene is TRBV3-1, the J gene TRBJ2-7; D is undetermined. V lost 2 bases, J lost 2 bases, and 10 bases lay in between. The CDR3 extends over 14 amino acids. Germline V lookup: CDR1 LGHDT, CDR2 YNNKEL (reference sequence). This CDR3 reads CASSQSSVAYEQYF. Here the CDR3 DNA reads TGTGCCAGCAGCCAATCGTCCGTGGCCTACGAGCAGTACTTC.

CDR3 DNA sequence: TGTGCCAGCAGTTGGGGCACCTTCTACGAGCAGTACTTC. It is translated as CASSWGTFYEQYF. V is TRBV6-5 and J is TRBJ2-7, with a weak D call TRBD1 (5 bases). Germline CDR1 and CDR2: MNHEY and SVGAGI. V gave up 4 bases and J gave up 3 bases, with 10 bases separating them. The CDR3 is 13 amino acids.

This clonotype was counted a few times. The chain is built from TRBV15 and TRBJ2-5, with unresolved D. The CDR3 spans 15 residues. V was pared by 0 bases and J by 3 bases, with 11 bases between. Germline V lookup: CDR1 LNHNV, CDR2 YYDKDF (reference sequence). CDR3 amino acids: CATSREGLAEETQYF. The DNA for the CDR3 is TGTGCCACCAGCAGAGAAGGTTTGGCAGAAGAGACCCAGTACTTC.

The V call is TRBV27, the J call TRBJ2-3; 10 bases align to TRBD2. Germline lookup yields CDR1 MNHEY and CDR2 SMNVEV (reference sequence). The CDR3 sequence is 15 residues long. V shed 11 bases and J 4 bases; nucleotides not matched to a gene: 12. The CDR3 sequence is CAVRAEREGPDTQYF. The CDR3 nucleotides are TGTGCCGTCCGGGCGGAGCGGGAGGGCCCAGATACGCAGTATTTT.

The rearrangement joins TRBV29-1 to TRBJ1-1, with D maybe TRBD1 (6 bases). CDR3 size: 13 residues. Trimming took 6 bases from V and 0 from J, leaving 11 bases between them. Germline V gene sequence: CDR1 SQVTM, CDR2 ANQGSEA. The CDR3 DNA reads TGCAGCGTCTCAGGGGTCCTGAACACTGAAGCTTTCTTT. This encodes CSVSGVLNTEAFF. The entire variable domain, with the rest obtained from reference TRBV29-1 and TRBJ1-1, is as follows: SAVISQKPSRDICQRGTSLTIQCQVDSQVTMMFWYRQQPGQSLTLIATANQGSEATYESGFVIDKFPISRPNLTFSTLTVSNMSPEDSSIYLCSVSGVLNTEAFFGQGTRLTVV.

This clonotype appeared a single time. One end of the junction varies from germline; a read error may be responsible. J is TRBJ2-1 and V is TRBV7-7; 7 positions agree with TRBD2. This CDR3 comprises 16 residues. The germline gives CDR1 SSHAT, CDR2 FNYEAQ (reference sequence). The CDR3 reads CASSLNDAGAYNEQFF. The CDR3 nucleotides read TGTGCTAGCAGCTTAAACGACGCGGGGGCCTACAATGAGCAGTTCTTC.

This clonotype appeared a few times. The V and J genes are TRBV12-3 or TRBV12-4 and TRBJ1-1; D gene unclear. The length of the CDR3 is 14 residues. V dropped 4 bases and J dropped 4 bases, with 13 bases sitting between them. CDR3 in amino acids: CASSYERSATEAFF. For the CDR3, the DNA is TGTGCCAGCAGTTATGAAAGATCGGCCACTGAAGCTTTCTTT.

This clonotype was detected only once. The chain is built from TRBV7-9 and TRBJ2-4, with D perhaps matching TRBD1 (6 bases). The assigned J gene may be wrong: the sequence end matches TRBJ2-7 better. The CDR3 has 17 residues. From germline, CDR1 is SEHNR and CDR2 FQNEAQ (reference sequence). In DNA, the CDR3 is TGTGCCAGCAGCTTTGGGACCACAGGGATTCGGATCTACGAGCAGTACTTC. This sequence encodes CASSFGTTGIRIYEQYF.

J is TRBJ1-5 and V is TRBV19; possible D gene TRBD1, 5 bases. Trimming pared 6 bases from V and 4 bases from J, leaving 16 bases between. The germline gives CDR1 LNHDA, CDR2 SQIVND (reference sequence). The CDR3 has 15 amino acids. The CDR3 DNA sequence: TGTGCCAGTAGCAACGAAGGGACGATAAATCAGCCCCAGCATTTT. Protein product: CASSNEGTINQPQHF.

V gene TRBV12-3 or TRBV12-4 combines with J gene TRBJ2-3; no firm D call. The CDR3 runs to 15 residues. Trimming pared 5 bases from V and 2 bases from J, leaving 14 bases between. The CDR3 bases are TGTGCCAGCAGTCCCTTCGGGCGGATCACAGATACGCAGTATTTT. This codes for CASSPFGRITDTQYF.

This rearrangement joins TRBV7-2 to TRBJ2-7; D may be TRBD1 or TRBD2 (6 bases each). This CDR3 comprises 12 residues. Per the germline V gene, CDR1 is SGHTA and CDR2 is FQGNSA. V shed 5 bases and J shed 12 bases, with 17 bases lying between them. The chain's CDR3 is CASSPSWGALYF. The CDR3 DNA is TGTGCCAGCAGCCCATCTTGGGGGGCCTTGTACTTC.

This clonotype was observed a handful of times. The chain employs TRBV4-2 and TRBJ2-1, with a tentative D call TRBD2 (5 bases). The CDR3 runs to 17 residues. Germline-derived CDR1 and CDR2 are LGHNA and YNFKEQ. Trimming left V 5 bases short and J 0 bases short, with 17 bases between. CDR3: CASSRLSGESSYNEQFF. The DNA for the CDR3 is TGTGCCAGCAGCAGGTTGAGCGGTGAGAGCTCCTACAATGAGCAGTTCTTC.